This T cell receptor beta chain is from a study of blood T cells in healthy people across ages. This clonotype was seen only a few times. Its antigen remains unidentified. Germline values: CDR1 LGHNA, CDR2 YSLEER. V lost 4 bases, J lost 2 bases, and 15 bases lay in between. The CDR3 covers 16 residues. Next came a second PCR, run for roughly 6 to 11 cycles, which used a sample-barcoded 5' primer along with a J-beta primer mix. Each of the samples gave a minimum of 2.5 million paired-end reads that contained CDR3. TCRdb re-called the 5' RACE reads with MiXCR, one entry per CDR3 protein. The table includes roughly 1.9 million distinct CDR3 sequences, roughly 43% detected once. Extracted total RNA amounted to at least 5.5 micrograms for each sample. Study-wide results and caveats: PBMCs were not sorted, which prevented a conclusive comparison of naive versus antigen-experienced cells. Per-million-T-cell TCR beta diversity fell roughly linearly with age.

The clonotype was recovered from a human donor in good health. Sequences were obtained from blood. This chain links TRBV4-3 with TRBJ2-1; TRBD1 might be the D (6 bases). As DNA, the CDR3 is TGCGCCAGCAGCCCTTTGGGGGCGCAGACCTACAATGAGCAGTTCTTC. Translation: CASSPLGAQTYNEQFF.